This T cell receptor beta chain emerged from a study of blood T cells in healthy people across ages. General study findings and limits: Older age coincided with a roughly linear decline in TCR beta diversity per million T cells.

Note on this clonotype: Its antigen remains unidentified.

The second PCR ran 7 to 11 cycles with a sample-barcoded 5' primer and J-beta primers. The template-switch adaptor, which had 12 random nucleotides, put a tag on each cDNA molecule. One entry per CDR3 protein, called by TCRdb with MiXCR from the 5' RACE reads. There are 790,000 or so distinct CDR3 sequences in the sample; 35% to 60% occur only once, and approximately 18% lies in the top ten. Every donor provided 7.5 to 10 milliliters of peripheral blood. This CDR3 is built from 14 residues. Between the trimmed V and J ends, which lost 3 bases and 7 bases, there was a span of 19 bases. In germline, CDR1 is SQVTM, CDR2 ANQGSEA.

The clonotype was recovered from a man at least 80 years old in good health. This chain joins TRBV29-1 and TRBJ2-7; TRBD1 might be the D (5 bases). The specimen sequenced was blood. This CDR3 is CSVEIWGSSGEQYF. Here the CDR3 DNA reads TGCAGCGTTGAGATTTGGGGCAGCTCAGGAGAGCAGTACTTC.